This T cell receptor (beta chain) was found in a study of control samples from healthy donors and cancer patients. Produced via immunoSEQ multiplex PCR; TCRdb's table is partial and in-frame only. The sample holds 120,000 or so clones, about 93% seen once. V was shortened by 1 base and J by 4 bases, with 14 bases between the two germline ends. Germline V gene lookup returns CDR1 SGHRS and CDR2 YFSETQ. This CDR3 is 15 amino acids long. Specimen: PBMCs. The sequence derives from a man aged 45-65 years with head and neck cancer. The gene calls are TRBV5-1 and TRBJ1-2; D gene unclear. CDR3 nucleotide sequence: TGCGCCAGCAGCTTGTTGGGGAGGGAGAGCTATGGCTACACCTTC. It encodes CASSLLGRESYGYTF.